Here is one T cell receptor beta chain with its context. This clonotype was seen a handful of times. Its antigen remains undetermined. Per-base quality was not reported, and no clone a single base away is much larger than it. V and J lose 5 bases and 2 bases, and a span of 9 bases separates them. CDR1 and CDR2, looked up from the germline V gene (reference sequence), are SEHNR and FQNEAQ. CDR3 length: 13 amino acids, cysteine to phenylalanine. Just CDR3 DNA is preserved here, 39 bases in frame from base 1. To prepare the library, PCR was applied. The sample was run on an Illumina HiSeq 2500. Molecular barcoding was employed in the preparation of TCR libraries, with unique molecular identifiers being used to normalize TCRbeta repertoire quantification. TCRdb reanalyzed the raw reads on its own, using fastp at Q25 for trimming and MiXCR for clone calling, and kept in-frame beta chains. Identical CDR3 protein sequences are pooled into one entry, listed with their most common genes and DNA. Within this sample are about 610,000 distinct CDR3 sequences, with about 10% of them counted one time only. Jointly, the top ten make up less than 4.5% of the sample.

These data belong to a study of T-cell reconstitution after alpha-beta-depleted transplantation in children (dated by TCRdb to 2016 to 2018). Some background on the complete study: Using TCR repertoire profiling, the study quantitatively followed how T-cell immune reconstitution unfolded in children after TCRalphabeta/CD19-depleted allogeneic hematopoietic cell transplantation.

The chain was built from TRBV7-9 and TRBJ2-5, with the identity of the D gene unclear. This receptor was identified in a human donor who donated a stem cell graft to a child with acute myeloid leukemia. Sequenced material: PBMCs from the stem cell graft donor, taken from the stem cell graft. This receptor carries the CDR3 CASSPPPQETQYF. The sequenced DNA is TGTGCCAGCAGCCCACCTCCTCAAGAGACCCAGTACTTC.